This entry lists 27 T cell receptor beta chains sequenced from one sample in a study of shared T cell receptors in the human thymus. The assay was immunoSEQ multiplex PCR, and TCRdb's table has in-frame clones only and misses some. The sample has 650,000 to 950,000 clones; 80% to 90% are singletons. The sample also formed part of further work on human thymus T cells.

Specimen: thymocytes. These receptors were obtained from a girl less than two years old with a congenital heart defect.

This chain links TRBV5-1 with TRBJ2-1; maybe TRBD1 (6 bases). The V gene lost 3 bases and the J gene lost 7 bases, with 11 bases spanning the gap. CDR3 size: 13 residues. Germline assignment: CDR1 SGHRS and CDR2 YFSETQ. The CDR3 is CASSSRDKNEQFF. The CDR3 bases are TGCGCCAGCAGCTCCCGGGACAAAAATGAGCAGTTCTTC.

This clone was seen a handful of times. This CDR3 reads CASSSRQYEAFF. The CDR3 DNA reads as TGTGCCAGCAGCTCCAGACAGTATGAAGCTTTCTTT. The chain joins TRBV7-2 to TRBJ1-1, with D possibly matching TRBD1 (5 bases). This CDR3 contains 12 residues. The V gene's germline CDR1 is SGHTA and CDR2 FQGNSA. V dropped 4 bases and J dropped 7 bases, with 10 bases sitting between them.

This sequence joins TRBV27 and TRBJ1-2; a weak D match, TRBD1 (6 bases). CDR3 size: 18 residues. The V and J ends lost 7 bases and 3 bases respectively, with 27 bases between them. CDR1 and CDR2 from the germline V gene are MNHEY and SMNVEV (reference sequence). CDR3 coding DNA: TGTGCCAGCACTAAGACAGGAAGGGGCCAAAAGGAAGACTATGGCTACACCTTC. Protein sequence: CASTKTGRGQKEDYGYTF.

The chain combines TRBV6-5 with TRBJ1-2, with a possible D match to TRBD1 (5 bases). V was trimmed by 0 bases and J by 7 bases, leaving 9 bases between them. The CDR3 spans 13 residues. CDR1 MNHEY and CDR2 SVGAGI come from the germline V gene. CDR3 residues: CASSYSPGPGYTF. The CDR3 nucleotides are TGTGCCAGCAGTTACTCCCCAGGGCCTGGCTACACCTTC.

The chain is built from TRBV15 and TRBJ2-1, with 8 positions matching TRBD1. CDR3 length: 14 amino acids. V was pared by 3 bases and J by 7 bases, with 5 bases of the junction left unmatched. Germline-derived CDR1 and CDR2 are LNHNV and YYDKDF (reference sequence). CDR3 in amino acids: CATSRAWTGNEQFF. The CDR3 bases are TGTGCCACCAGCAGGGCCTGGACAGGGAATGAGCAGTTCTTC.

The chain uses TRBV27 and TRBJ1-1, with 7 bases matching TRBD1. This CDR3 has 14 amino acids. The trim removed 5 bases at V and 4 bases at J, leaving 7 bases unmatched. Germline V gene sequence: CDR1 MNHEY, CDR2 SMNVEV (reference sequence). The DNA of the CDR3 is TGTGCCAGCAGTACCCAGGGGGGCGGCACTGAAGCTTTCTTT. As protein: CASSTQGGGTEAFF.

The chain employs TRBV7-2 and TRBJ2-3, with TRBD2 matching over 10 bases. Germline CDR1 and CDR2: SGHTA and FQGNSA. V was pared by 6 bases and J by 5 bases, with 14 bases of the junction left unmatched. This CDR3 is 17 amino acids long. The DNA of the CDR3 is TGTGCCAGCAGTCGTAGCCTAGCGGGGGTGGGGGAAGATACGCAGTATTTT. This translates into CASSRSLAGVGEDTQYF. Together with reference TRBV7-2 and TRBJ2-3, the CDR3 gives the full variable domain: GAGVSQSPSNKVTEKGKDVELRCDPISGHTALYWYRQSLGQGLEFLIYFQGNSAPDKSGLPSDRFSAERTGGSVSTLTIQRTQQEDSAVYLCASSRSLAGVGEDTQYFGPGTRLTVL.

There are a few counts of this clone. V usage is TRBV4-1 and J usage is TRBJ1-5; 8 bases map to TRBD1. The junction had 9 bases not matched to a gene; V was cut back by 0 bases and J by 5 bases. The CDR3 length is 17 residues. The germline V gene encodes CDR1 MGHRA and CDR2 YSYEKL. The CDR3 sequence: CASSQEAPGGAYQPQHF. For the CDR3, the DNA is TGCGCCAGCAGCCAAGAAGCGCCAGGGGGCGCGTATCAGCCCCAGCATTTT.

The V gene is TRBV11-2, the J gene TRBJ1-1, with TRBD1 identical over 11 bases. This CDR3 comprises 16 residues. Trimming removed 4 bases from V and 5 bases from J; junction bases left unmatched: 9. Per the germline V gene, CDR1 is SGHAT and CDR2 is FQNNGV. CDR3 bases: TGTGCCAGCAGCTCTCCGGGACAGGGGGTTTTAACTGAAGCTTTCTTT. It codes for CASSSPGQGVLTEAFF.

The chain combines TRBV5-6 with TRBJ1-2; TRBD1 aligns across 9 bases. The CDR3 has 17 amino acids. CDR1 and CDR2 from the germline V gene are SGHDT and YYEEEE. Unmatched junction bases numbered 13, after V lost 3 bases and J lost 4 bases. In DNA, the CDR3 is TGTGCCAGCAGCTCCATTACGGGACAGGGAGGCCTCTATGGCTACACCTTC. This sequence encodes CASSSITGQGGLYGYTF.

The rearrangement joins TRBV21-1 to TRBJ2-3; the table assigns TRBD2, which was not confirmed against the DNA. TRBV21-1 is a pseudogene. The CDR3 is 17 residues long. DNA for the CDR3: TGTGCCAGCAGCAAAGCCCAGAGGGCGGGGGGCACAGATACGCAGTATTTT. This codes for CASSKAQRAGGTDTQYF.

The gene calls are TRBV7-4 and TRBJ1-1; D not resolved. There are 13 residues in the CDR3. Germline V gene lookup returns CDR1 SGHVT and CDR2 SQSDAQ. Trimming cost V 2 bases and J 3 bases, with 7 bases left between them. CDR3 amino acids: CASSLCVDTEAFF. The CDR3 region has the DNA TGTGCCAGCAGCTTATGCGTGGACACTGAAGCTTTCTTT.

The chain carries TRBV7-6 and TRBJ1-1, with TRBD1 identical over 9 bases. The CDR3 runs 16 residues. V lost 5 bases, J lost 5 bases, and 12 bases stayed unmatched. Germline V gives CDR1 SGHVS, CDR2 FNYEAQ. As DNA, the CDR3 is TGTGCCAGCAGCACTTTTTCCCACGACAGGGGGACTGAAGCTTTCTTT. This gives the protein CASSTFSHDRGTEAFF.

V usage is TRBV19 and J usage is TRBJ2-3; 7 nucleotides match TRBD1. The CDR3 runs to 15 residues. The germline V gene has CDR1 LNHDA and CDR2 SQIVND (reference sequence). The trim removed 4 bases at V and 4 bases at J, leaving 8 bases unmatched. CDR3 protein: CASSKGAIQADTQYF. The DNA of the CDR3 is TGTGCCAGTAGTAAGGGGGCTATTCAGGCAGATACGCAGTATTTT.

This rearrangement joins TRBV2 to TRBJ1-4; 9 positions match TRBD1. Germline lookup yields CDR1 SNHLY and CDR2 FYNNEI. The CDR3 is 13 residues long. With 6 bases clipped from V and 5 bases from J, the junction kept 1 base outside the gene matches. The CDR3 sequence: CASRGQGNEKLFF. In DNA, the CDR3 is TGTGCCAGCAGGGGACAGGGAAATGAAAAACTGTTTTTT.

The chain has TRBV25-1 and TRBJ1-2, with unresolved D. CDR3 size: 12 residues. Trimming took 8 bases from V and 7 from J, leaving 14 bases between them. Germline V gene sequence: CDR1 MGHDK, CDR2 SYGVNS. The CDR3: CASLSWAFGYTF. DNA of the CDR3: TGTGCCAGCTTGTCGTGGGCCTTTGGCTACACCTTC.

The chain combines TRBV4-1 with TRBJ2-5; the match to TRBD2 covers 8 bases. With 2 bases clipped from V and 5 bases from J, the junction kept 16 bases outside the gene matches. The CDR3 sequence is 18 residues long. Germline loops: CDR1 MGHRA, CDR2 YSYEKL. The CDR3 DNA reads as TGCGCCAGCAGCCAAAAAGCCGCATCCCGGGGGGGCCGGGAGACCCAGTACTTC. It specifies CASSQKAASRGGRETQYF.

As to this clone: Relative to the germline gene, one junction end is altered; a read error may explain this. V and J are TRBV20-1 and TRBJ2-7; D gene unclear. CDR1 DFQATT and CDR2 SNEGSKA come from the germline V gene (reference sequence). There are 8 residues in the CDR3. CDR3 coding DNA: TGCAGTGCTAGTAAAAATTTATTC. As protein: CSASKNLF.

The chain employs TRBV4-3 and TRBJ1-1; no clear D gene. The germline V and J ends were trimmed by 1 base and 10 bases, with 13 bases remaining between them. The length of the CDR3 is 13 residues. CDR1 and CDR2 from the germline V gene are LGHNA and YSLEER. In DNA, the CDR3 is TGCGCCAGCAGCCAAGGTCGGTCAGAGGGAGCTTTCTTT. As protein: CASSQGRSEGAFF.

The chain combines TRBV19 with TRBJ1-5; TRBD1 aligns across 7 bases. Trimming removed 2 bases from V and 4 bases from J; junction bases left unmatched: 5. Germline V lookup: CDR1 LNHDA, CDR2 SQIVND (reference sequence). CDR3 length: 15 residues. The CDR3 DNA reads TGTGCCAGTAGTATACTCGGGACAGATAATCAGCCCCAGCATTTT. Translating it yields CASSILGTDNQPQHF.

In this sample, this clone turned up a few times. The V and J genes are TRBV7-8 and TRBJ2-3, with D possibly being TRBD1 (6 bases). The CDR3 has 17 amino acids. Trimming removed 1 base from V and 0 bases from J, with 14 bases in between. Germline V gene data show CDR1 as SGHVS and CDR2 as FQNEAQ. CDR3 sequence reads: CASSLGAAGESTDTQYF. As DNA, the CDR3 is TGTGCCAGCAGCTTAGGGGCCGCAGGGGAAAGCACAGATACGCAGTATTTT.

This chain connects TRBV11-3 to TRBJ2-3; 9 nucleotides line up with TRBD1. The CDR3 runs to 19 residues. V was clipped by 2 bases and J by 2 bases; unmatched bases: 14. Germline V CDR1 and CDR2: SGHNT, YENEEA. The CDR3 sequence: CASSLLPGTGLHYTDTQYF. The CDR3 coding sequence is TGTGCCAGCAGCTTACTACCGGGGACAGGGCTACATTACACAGATACGCAGTATTTT.

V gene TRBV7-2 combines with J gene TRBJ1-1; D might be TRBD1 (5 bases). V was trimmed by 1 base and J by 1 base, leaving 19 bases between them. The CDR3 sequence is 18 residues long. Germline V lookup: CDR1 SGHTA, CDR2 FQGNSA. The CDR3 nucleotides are TGTGCCAGCAGCTTAGGGCCAGGCAGGGTATTCGGGAACACTGAAGCTTTCTTT. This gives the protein CASSLGPGRVFGNTEAFF.

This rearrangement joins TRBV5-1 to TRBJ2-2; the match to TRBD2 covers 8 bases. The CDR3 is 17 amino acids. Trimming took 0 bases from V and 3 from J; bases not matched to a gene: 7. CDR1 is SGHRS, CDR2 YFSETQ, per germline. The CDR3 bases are TGCGCCAGCAGCTTGGCGGGACGGGGGGGCCACACCGGGGAGCTGTTTTTT. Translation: CASSLAGRGGHTGELFF.

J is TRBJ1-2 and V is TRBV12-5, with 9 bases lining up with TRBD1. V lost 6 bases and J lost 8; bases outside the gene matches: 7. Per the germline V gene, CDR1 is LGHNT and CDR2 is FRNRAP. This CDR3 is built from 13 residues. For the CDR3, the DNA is TGTGCTAGTGGACCGACAGGGGGGGACGGCTACACCTTC. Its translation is CASGPTGGDGYTF.

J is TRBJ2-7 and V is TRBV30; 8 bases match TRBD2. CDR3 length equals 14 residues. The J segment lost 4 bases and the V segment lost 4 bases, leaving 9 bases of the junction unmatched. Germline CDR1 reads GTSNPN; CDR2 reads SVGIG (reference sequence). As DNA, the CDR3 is TGTGCCTGGACCCGAGGGACTAGTTGGTACGAGCAGTACTTC. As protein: CAWTRGTSWYEQYF.

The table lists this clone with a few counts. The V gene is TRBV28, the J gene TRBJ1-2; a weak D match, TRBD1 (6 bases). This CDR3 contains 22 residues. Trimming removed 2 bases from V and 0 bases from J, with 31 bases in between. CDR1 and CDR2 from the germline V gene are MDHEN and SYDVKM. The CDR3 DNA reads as TGTGCCAGCAGTTTAACTGGCGTCTACACTCGGGACACCGGATACACTAACTATGGCTACACCTTC. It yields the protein CASSLTGVYTRDTGYTNYGYTF.